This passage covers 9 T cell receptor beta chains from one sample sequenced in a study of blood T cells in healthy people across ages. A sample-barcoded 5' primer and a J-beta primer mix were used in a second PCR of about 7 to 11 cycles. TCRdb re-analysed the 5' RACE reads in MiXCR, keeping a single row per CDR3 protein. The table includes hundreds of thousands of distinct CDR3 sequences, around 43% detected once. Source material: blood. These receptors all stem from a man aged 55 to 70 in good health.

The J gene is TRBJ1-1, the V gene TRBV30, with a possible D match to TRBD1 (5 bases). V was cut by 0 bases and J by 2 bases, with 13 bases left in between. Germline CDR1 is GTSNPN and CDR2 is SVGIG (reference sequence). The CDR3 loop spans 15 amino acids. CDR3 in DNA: TGTGCCTGGAGTGTAAATAGCAGGGCTAACACTGAAGCTTTCTTT. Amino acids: CAWSVNSRANTEAFF.

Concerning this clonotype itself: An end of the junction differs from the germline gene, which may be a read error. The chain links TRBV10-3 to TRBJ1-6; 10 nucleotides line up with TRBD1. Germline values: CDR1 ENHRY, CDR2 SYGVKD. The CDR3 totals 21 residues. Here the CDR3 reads CAISKSPPGQGQFAYNSPLHF. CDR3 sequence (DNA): TGTGCCATCAGTAAGTCGCCACCGGGACAGGGGCAATTCGCGTATAATTCACCCCTCCACTTT.

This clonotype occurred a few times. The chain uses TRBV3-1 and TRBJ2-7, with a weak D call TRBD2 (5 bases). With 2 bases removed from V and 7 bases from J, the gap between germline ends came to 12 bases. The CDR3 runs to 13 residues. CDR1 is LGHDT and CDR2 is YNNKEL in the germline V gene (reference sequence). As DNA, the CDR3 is TGTGCCAGCAGCCAACGAGGGCTCTGGGAGCAGTACTTC. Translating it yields CASSQRGLWEQYF.

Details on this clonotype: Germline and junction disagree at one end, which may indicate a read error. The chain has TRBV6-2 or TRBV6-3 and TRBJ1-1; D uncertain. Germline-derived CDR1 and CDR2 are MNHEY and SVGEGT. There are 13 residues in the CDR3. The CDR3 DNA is TGTGCCAGCAGTGACTCGGTGAACACTGAAGCTTTCTTT. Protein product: CASSDSVNTEAFF.

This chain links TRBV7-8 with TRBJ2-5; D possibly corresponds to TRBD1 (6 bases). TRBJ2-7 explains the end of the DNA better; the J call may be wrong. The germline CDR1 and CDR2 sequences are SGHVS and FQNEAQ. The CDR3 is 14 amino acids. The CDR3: CASSPYTGYYEQYF. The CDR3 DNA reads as TGTGCCAGCAGCCCATATACAGGGTACTACGAGCAGTACTTC.

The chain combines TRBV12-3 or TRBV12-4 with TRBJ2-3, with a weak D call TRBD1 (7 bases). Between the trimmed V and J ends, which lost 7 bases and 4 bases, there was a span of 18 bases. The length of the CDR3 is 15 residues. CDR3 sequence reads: CASTPGGTTSDTQYF. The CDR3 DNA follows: TGTGCCAGCACCCCAGGGGGGACAACATCAGATACGCAGTATTTT.

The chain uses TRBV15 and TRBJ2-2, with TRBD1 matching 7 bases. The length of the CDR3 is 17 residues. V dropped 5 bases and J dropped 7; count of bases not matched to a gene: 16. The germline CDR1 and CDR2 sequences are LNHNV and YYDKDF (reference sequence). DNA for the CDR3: TGTGCCACCAGCGGGAAGACAGGGTTAATTAAGGGCGGGGAGCTGTTTTTT. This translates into CATSGKTGLIKGGELFF.

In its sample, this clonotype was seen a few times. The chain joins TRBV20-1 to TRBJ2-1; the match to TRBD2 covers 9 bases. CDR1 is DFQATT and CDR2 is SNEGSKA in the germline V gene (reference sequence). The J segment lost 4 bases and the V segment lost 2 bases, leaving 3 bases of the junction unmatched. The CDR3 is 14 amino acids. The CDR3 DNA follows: TGCAGTGCTAGACTAGCGGGGCCTTACAATGAGCAGTTCTTC. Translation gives CSARLAGPYNEQFF.

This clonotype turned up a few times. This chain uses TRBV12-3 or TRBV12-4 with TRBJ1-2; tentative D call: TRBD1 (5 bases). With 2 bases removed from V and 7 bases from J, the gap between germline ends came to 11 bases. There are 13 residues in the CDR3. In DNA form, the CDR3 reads TGTGCCAGCAGTTTATGGGGGGAGGCTGGCTACACCTTC. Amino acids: CASSLWGEAGYTF.